The source of this T cell receptor beta chain is a study of cytotoxic CD8 clonotypes in ibrutinib-treated CLL. CDR3 size: 15 residues. V trimming: 10 bases; J trimming: 6 bases; junction bases outside the gene matches: 16. Germline CDR1 and CDR2: MDHEN and SYDVKM. Clones were read by immunoSEQ multiplex PCR, and TCRdb kept only the in-frame ones, dropping some. The table lists about 140,000 clones, about 72% of them singletons. The specimen was PBMCs, collected after 12 months of ibrutinib treatment. This clonotype originated in a human donor with chronic lymphocytic leukemia. V is TRBV28 and J is TRBJ2-7, with 9 nucleotides matching TRBD1. The CDR3 DNA reads as TGTGCCATCCAGCCCCCCCCGGGACAGGGTTTCGAGCAGTACTTC. Translating gives CAIQPPPGQGFEQYF.